The 23 T cell receptor beta chains below all came from one sample that was sequenced in a study of CD8 T cells in ankylosing spondylitis. Broader study findings: Blood from ankylosing spondylitis patients appeared to carry a characteristic roughly 8-variant TCR beta motif.

MiXCR, applied by TCRdb to the 5' RACE reads, yields one record per CDR3 protein. The repertoire holds 800,000 to 900,000 distinct CDR3 sequences, over 9.5% seen once, with about 0.49% in the top ten. Their cognate antigens are unknown. The sample comprised blood, either unsorted or a sorted T cell fraction (not recorded which). The receptors come from a male donor with ankylosing spondylitis.

This clonotype was recorded many times. This chain joins TRBV6-5 and TRBJ1-1; TRBD1 aligns across 7 bases. From germline, CDR1 is MNHEY and CDR2 SVGAGI. J gave up 4 bases and V 5 bases, and 7 bases lay outside the gene matches. The length of the CDR3 is 14 residues. For the CDR3, the DNA is TGTGCCAGCAGTACCTCGACAGGGAGCACTGAAGCTTTCTTT. It encodes CASSTSTGSTEAFF.

This clonotype showed up just a few times. The genes are TRBV4-3 and TRBJ2-1; no clear D. The CDR3 is 14 residues long. Looked up from germline, CDR1 is LGHNA and CDR2 is YSLEER. With 2 bases removed from V and 3 bases from J, the gap between germline ends came to 8 bases. The CDR3 here is CASSQRSGYNEQFF. CDR3 DNA: TGCGCCAGCAGCCAAAGAAGTGGCTACAATGAGCAGTTCTTC.

This clonotype has more than one count but fewer than ten. V gene TRBV6-2 or TRBV6-3 combines with J gene TRBJ2-3; a possible D gene is TRBD1 (5 bases). The CDR3 is made up of 13 amino acids. Looked up from germline, CDR1 is MNHEY and CDR2 is SVGEGT. V lost 6 bases, J lost 7 bases, and 14 bases lay in between. CDR3 nucleotides: TGTGCCAGCAGGCCCCTCAGGGTTAATACGCAGTATTTT. As protein: CASRPLRVNTQYF.

The chain links TRBV5-1 to TRBJ2-7; 10 bases map to TRBD1. The V gene's germline CDR1 is SGHRS and CDR2 YFSETQ. This CDR3 is built from 16 residues. With 3 bases clipped from V and 1 base from J, the junction kept 7 bases outside the gene matches. The CDR3 coding sequence is TGCGCCAGCAGCTGGACCGGGACAGGGGCATCCTACGAGCAGTACTTC. Its translation: CASSWTGTGASYEQYF.

The chain has TRBV4-1 and TRBJ2-1, with TRBD2 matching 7 bases. CDR1 is MGHRA and CDR2 is YSYEKL in the germline V gene. V lost 4 bases to trimming and J lost 4 bases; unmatched junction nucleotides: 4. This CDR3 spans 14 amino acids. CDR3 nucleotides: TGCGCCAGCAGCCGTCTAGCGGTATACAATGAGCAGTTCTTC. This sequence encodes CASSRLAVYNEQFF.

For the CDR3, the DNA is TGTGCCAGCAGTGAAGGGTGGGGACAGTCGAACACTGAAGCTTTCTTT. Amino acid sequence: CASSEGWGQSNTEAFF. This sequence joins TRBV6-1 and TRBJ1-1, with TRBD1 identical over 7 bases. With 1 base clipped from V and 1 base from J, the junction kept 6 bases outside the gene matches. Looked up from germline, CDR1 is MNHNS and CDR2 is SASEGT. This CDR3 contains 16 residues.

V usage is TRBV4-3 and J usage is TRBJ2-3; D remains unclear. V was shortened by 2 bases and J by 6 bases, with 9 bases between the two germline ends. CDR1 and CDR2 from the germline V gene are LGHNA and YSLEER. The length of the CDR3 is 13 residues. CDR3 nucleotide sequence: TGCGCCAGCAGCCAAAAAGAGGCGGATACGCAGTATTTT. Amino acid sequence: CASSQKEADTQYF.

The V call is TRBV12-3 or TRBV12-4, the J call TRBJ1-1, with D unresolved. Trimming removed 3 bases from V and 4 bases from J, with 9 bases in between. The CDR3 extends over 13 amino acids. CDR3 nucleotide sequence: TGTGCCAGCAGTTTTGGGGTTGGCACTGAAGCTTTCTTT. It encodes CASSFGVGTEAFF.

The rearrangement uses TRBV5-5 and TRBJ1-5, with D unclear. With 4 bases removed from V and 9 bases from J, the gap between germline ends came to 14 bases. The CDR3 covers 13 residues. Germline CDR1 reads SGHKS; CDR2 reads YYEKEE (reference sequence). The DNA of the CDR3 is TGTGCCAGCAGCGTCTCACGGTTTGTGCCCCAGCATTTT. Amino acids: CASSVSRFVPQHF.

The table lists this clonotype with many counts. This chain connects TRBV29-1 to TRBJ2-3; 8 bases agree with TRBD2. V gave up 6 bases and J gave up 1 base; unmatched junction bases: 0. Per germline, CDR1 SQVTM and CDR2 ANQGSEA. The CDR3 spans 12 residues. CDR3 in amino acids: CSVLAGTDTQYF. Here the CDR3 DNA reads TGCAGCGTACTAGCGGGCACAGATACGCAGTATTTT.

This clonotype was found a few times. The chain is built from TRBV6-2 or TRBV6-3 and TRBJ1-2; 12 bases are shared with TRBD1. The CDR3 runs to 15 residues. Germline CDR1 is MNHEY and CDR2 is SVGEGT. Trimming removed 5 bases from V and 11 bases from J; junction bases left unmatched: 12. The CDR3 region has the DNA TGTGCCAGCAGTCGCTTAAGGGACAGGGGGCTCCCGTACACCTTC. It translates to CASSRLRDRGLPYTF.

In DNA, the CDR3 is TGTGCCAGCAGCTACGATGGACGGTACTCCTACGAGCAGTACTTC. It specifies CASSYDGRYSYEQYF. V is TRBV7-9 and J is TRBJ2-7, with D hard to call. Germline-derived CDR1 and CDR2 are SEHNR and FQNEAQ (reference sequence). This CDR3 is 15 amino acids long. Trimming pared 4 bases from V and 0 bases from J, leaving 13 bases between.

The chain employs TRBV6-1 and TRBJ2-1; 9 bases are shared with TRBD2. The CDR3 covers 15 residues. CDR1 is MNHNS, CDR2 SASEGT, per germline. The junction had 0 bases not matched to a gene; V was cut back by 0 bases and J by 3 bases. Written as DNA, the CDR3 is TGTGCCAGCAGTGAAGCACTAGCGGGCTACAATGAGCAGTTCTTC. It specifies CASSEALAGYNEQFF.

V and J are TRBV5-1 and TRBJ2-3; D gene unclear. Looked up from germline, CDR1 is SGHRS and CDR2 is YFSETQ. V lost 1 base to trimming and J lost 0 bases, with 12 bases between them. This CDR3 contains 16 residues. CDR3 nucleotides: TGCGCCAGCAGCTTGTCCCTCTCAACTAGCACAGATACGCAGTATTTT. Its protein is CASSLSLSTSTDTQYF.

This clonotype was seen only a few times. The chain recombines TRBV20-1 with TRBJ2-7; 9 nucleotides align to TRBD2. V lost 5 bases, J lost 2 bases, and 7 bases stayed unmatched. CDR1 is DFQATT and CDR2 is SNEGSKA in the germline V gene (reference sequence). This CDR3 is 14 amino acids long. The DNA of the CDR3 is TGCAGTGCTCCTCTAGCGGGGCCCCCCTACGAGCAGTACTTC. It codes for CSAPLAGPPYEQYF.

The genes are TRBV29-1 and TRBJ1-1; 7 bases match TRBD1. With 8 bases clipped from V and 5 bases from J, the junction kept 11 bases outside the gene matches. The CDR3 extends over 13 amino acids. Germline assignment: CDR1 SQVTM and CDR2 ANQGSEA. CDR3 amino acids: CSSFPGTETEAFF. The CDR3 DNA follows: TGCAGCTCATTCCCCGGGACAGAGACTGAAGCTTTCTTT.

The chain couples TRBV28 to TRBJ2-2; D gene ambiguous. The CDR3 extends over 13 amino acids. Between the trimmed V and J ends, which lost 8 bases and 0 bases, there was a span of 7 bases. Germline V lookup: CDR1 MDHEN, CDR2 SYDVKM. Written as DNA, the CDR3 is TGTGCCAGCCTCGGAACGAACACCGGGGAGCTGTTTTTT. Its translation: CASLGTNTGELFF.

This clonotype has just a few counts. The chain recombines TRBV20-1 with TRBJ2-3, with D perhaps matching TRBD2 (6 bases). The CDR3 is 11 amino acids. Trimming took off 3 bases at V and 10 bases at J, with 11 bases between the two ends. The germline gives CDR1 DFQATT, CDR2 SNEGSKA (reference sequence). The CDR3 loop is CSASTGEAQYF. The CDR3 DNA follows: TGCAGTGCTAGTACGGGAGAAGCGCAGTATTTT.

The chain combines TRBV5-1 with TRBJ1-1; TRBD1 agrees at 10 bases. The CDR3 spans 18 residues. Germline CDR1 SGHRS, CDR2 YFSETQ. Trimming removed 1 base from V and 5 bases from J; junction bases left unmatched: 14. CDR3 nucleotide sequence: TGCGCCAGCAGCTTGCGCAGCGTCCCGGGACAGGGGAGTACTGAAGCTTTCTTT. It encodes CASSLRSVPGQGSTEAFF.

The chain is built from TRBV4-2 and TRBJ1-1; no firm D call. With 0 bases removed from V and 1 base from J, the gap between germline ends came to 9 bases. The CDR3 sequence is 15 residues long. The germline CDR1 and CDR2 sequences are LGHNA and YNFKEQ. The CDR3 nucleotides are TGTGCCAGCAGCCAAGATGTAACTCGGAACACTGAAGCTTTCTTT. This encodes CASSQDVTRNTEAFF.

This clonotype was counted ten times or more. This sequence joins TRBV4-3 and TRBJ2-2, with D possibly matching TRBD1 (6 bases). Between the trimmed V and J ends, which lost 0 bases and 5 bases, there was a span of 10 bases. The length of the CDR3 is 15 residues. The germline gives CDR1 LGHNA, CDR2 YSLEER. Here the CDR3 DNA reads TGCGCCAGCAGCCAAGATTTAAGGGGGACCGGGGAGCTGTTTTTT. It translates to CASSQDLRGTGELFF.

The chain has TRBV21-1 and TRBJ1-2; no check of the table's D call, TRBD1, against the DNA was made. TRBV21-1 is a documented pseudogene. The CDR3 consists of 17 residues. The CDR3 reads CASSDGAGLHSLYGYTF. CDR3 DNA: TGTGCCAGCAGCGACGGGGCCGGTCTTCATTCCTTGTATGGCTACACCTTC.

In this sample, this clonotype turned up a few times. This rearrangement joins TRBV6-2 or TRBV6-3 to TRBJ2-1, with D unclear. V was pared by 0 bases and J by 0 bases, with 9 bases between. The length of the CDR3 is 16 residues. Germline assignment: CDR1 MNHEY and CDR2 SVGEGT. This CDR3 reads CASSYSARSSYNEQFF. CDR3 DNA sequence: TGTGCCAGCAGTTACTCGGCCAGGTCCTCCTACAATGAGCAGTTCTTC.